Detailed here is one T cell receptor beta chain. This clonotype was found many times. Its antigen is unknown. No base-level quality is on record; no much larger clone is a single base apart. CDR1 and CDR2, per the germline V gene (reference sequence), are SEHNR and FQNEAQ. V is pared back by 4 bases and J by 4 bases, with 5 bases lying between the germline termini. The CDR3 runs 12 residues from the cysteine to the phenylalanine. The retained sequence is limited to the CDR3, 36 bases, with the frame set at the first base. This entry comes from a study of T cells in Graves' hyperthyroidism and ophthalmopathy (dated by TCRdb to between 2018 and 2021). For the wider study: Peripheral blood was collected at initial diagnosis, before any treatment. In about 6 Graves' hyperthyroidism patients, the study also compared T-cell repertoires from thyroid tissue with T-cell repertoires from blood. Prospective prediction of ophthalmopathy was tested in an independent validation cohort of fewer than 20 hyperthyroidism patients and approximately 17 patients who later progressed to ophthalmopathy. The roughly 100 discovery patients were randomly divided into training and test sets at a 7:3 ratio. According to the paper, TCR Vbeta CDR3 sequencing was carried out on 135 peripheral blood samples, which came from about 45 ophthalmopathy, under 85 hyperthyroidism and about 17 progressor patients. After blood sampling, hyperthyroidism patients were treated with methimazole at a starting dose of 30 mg daily, and ophthalmopathy patients were treated with high-dose intravenous methylprednisolone. TCR V-J signatures able to tell the groups apart were searched for in a discovery cohort of approximately 95 patients, of whom 43 had Graves' ophthalmopathy and about 60 had stable Graves' hyperthyroidism. Here is what the overall study found, with its caveats: Most expanded thyroid clonotypes (frequency above 0.001) were also detected in blood, suggesting blood repertoires may reflect thyroid immune responses. In cross-validation, a model built on a 13 V-J signature told ophthalmopathy apart from stable hyperthyroidism with just under 90% sensitivity and about 81% specificity, and in testing the same model reached 80%/75%. No statistical method was used to set the sample size in advance, and investigators knew the group allocation. In validation, the model predicted progression to ophthalmopathy a median of roughly 6.2 months before onset, with 65% to 71% sensitivity and about 72% specificity.

The TCR beta CDR3 regions were amplified from RNA transcripts. The first round of RT-PCR for the TCR CDR3 was performed with the HTBI primer set and the Qiagen OneStep RT-PCR kit. Libraries were constructed in a second round of multiplex PCR, after which size selection and purification were performed. Libraries were sequenced paired-end with 100 bp reads on an Illumina HiSeq2000. From the authors' description of their analysis: SOAPnuke was used to process the raw data, with reads discarded if the reads contained adapters or uncalled bases, had a mean Phred below 15, or lacked an exact constant-primer or identifier match. High-quality paired reads were merged with COPE v1.2.5, and unique nucleotide sequences were defined as clonotypes. MiTCR v1.1 was used to align the clonotypes against IMGT TRBV, TRBD and TRBJ reference segments. Analysis was restricted to V-J combinations with a frequency above 0.0001, which covered 98% to 99.2% of repertoires. A TCS score was defined as the ratio between F50 (clonal expansion) and ExV (chaos), using BLOSUM62-based TCRdist between CDR3 peptides within each V-J. Welch's t-statistics and random forest reduced 500 to 550 V-J features to 13, which were used in a naive Bayes classifier (R e1071). TCRdb redid the processing of the public reads, applying fastp at Q25 and MiXCR, and retained in-frame beta chains. Each CDR3 protein gets just one entry, which takes the most common genes and DNA from the rows behind it. These V and J calls are TCRdb output, not the study's own analysis. For this sample the table gives 490,000 or so distinct CDR3 sequences, of which less than 20% were detected only once. The top ten clones comprise 40% to 50% of the sample.

Ophthalmopathy patients had moderately to severely active disease, with a Clinical Activity Score of 3 or more, a NOSPECS grade of 4 or more, and a disease duration of less than 3 months. The study excluded patients with uncontrolled infections, other autoimmune diseases, pregnancy or lactation. Clinical symptoms, serum thyroxine and TRAb, thyroid ultrasound, and orbital computed tomography formed the basis for the diagnoses. PBMCs were isolated from about 10 ml of fresh peripheral blood by Ficoll-Paque density gradient centrifugation. Total RNA was extracted using Trizol reagent, and RNA quality was assessed on an Agilent 2100 Bioanalyzer.

The rearranged segments are TRBV7-9 and TRBJ2-1; the D gene remains uncertain. The sequenced material came from blood. This TCR came from a man between 40 and 49 years old with Graves' ophthalmopathy. The nucleotide sequence reads TGTGCCAGCAGCTCAACTTACAATGAGCAGTTCTTC. Its translation reads: CASSSTYNEQFF. With the rest looked up from the reference TRBV7-9 and TRBJ2-1 genes rather than sequenced, the full variable domain is DTGVSQNPRHKITKRGQNVTFRCDPISEHNRLYWYRQTLGQGPEFLTYFQNEAQLEKSRLLSDRFSAERPKGSFSTLEIQRTEQGDSAMYLCASSSTYNEQFFGPGTRLTVL.